These 31 T cell receptor beta chains originate from one sample sequenced in a study of cytomegalovirus exposure and HLA in healthy donors. PCR was performed using 60 Vbeta and 13 Jbeta primers. The method was immunoSEQ multiplex PCR; TCRdb's version includes in-frame clones alone and lacks a portion of them. This table holds around 100,000 clones, 65% to 75% found once. The sequencing input was PBMCs. The receptors come from a woman aged 40-49 years in good health and CMV-seronegative.

The CDR3 here is CASSELTDYGYTF. The CDR3 DNA sequence: TGTGCCAGCAGTGAATTAACAGATTATGGCTACACCTTC. The V gene is TRBV6-1, the J gene TRBJ1-2; unclear D gene. Germline lookup yields CDR1 MNHNS and CDR2 SASEGT. The CDR3 extends over 13 amino acids. V was clipped by 2 bases and J by 5 bases, with 9 bases between them.

The V call is TRBV7-9, the J call TRBJ2-1, with 10 nucleotides matching TRBD2. Looked up from germline, CDR1 is SEHNR and CDR2 is FQNEAQ (reference sequence). CDR3 length equals 16 residues. Trimming took 3 bases from V and 7 from J; bases not matched to a gene: 9. DNA of the CDR3: TGTGCCAGCAGCTTGAGGCTAGCGGGAGATTCGAATGAGCAGTTCTTC. It yields the protein CASSLRLAGDSNEQFF.

V is TRBV6-5 and J is TRBJ1-1; D unclear. The CDR3 is made up of 12 amino acids. Trimming shortened V by 4 bases and J by 5 bases, and 8 bases separated the two germline ends. Germline values: CDR1 MNHEY, CDR2 SVGAGI. The CDR3 here is CASSSGMTEAFF. DNA of the CDR3: TGTGCCAGCAGTTCCGGGATGACTGAAGCTTTCTTT.

Comment on this clone: The junction and the germline gene differ at one end; a read error may be behind it. The V gene is TRBV4-1, the J gene TRBJ2-1; TRBD1 agrees at 12 bases. Germline V CDR1 and CDR2: MGHRA, YSYEKL. The CDR3 is made up of 18 amino acids. CDR3: CASSQDGGTGGGYSEQFF. DNA of the CDR3: TGCGCCAGCAGCCAAGATGGGGGGACAGGGGGCGGTTACAGTGAGCAGTTCTTC.

This clone was found a few times. CDR3 bases: TGTGCCAGCTCACCACCGAATGCGGGAGGGTTAAATGAGCAGTTCTTC. Its translation is CASSPPNAGGLNEQFF. The rearrangement uses TRBV18 and TRBJ2-1, with 9 bases that match TRBD2. The germline V gene encodes CDR1 KGHSH and CDR2 LQKENI. The CDR3 runs to 16 residues. V dropped 0 bases and J dropped 7; count of bases not matched to a gene: 7.

This chain joins TRBV6-6 and TRBJ1-5; TRBD1 matches at 10 bases. V was clipped by 2 bases and J by 3 bases; unmatched bases: 4. CDR3 length: 16 amino acids. Germline lookup yields CDR1 MNHNY and CDR2 SVGAGI (reference sequence). Written as DNA, the CDR3 is TGTGCCAGCAGTTACACGGACAGGGGGTTCAATCAGCCCCAGCATTTT. Its protein is CASSYTDRGFNQPQHF.

V is TRBV2 and J is TRBJ2-3; weak D call: TRBD1 (7 bases). The V gene lost 11 bases and the J gene lost 2 bases, with 29 bases spanning the gap. This CDR3 comprises 18 residues. Germline V gives CDR1 SNHLY, CDR2 FYNNEI. CDR3 sequence (DNA): TGTGCCGTGCCAGCCTCGAAGGGGGGTCAGGGGGACACAGATACGCAGTATTTT. Its translation is CAVPASKGGQGDTDTQYF.

This clone occurred once. The rearrangement joins TRBV7-9 to TRBJ1-1; TRBD1 matches 7 bases. The CDR3 has 15 amino acids. The junction had 5 bases not matched to a gene; V was cut back by 4 bases and J by 0 bases. CDR1 is SEHNR, CDR2 FQNEAQ, per germline (reference sequence). In DNA, the CDR3 is TGTGCCAGCAGCTCGAGGGACAGCCTGAACACTGAAGCTTTCTTT. Its protein product is CASSSRDSLNTEAFF.

This clone is a singleton in its sample. The genes are TRBV7-9 and TRBJ2-6; TRBD2 might be the D (6 bases). Germline V CDR1 and CDR2: SEHNR, FQNEAQ (reference sequence). V lost 2 bases and J lost 7, with 15 bases in between. This CDR3 is 16 amino acids long. In nucleotides, the CDR3 is TGTGCCAGCAGCTTAAGTTCAGGGAGGACCGCCAACGTCCTGACTTTC. Translated: CASSLSSGRTANVLTF.

The V and J genes are TRBV7-6 and TRBJ2-1; TRBD2 matches at 8 bases. CDR3 length equals 16 residues. The J segment lost 0 bases and the V segment lost 2 bases, leaving 3 bases of the junction unmatched. The germline V gene has CDR1 SGHVS and CDR2 FNYEAQ. The CDR3 DNA follows: TGTGCCAGCAGCTTATATCGGGGGGGCTCCTACAATGAGCAGTTCTTC. The encoded protein is CASSLYRGGSYNEQFF.

The chain has TRBV23-1 and TRBJ2-1, with 15 bases fitting TRBD2. TRBV23-1 is an ORF for which the function is uncertain. CDR3 length equals 19 residues. After removal of 0 bases from V and 5 bases from J, the junction contained 8 bases not matched to a gene. The CDR3 sequence is CASSQSGTSGRRLNNEQFF. The CDR3 coding sequence is TGCGCCAGCAGTCAATCCGGGACTAGCGGGAGGCGGTTGAACAATGAGCAGTTCTTC.

V gene TRBV7-8 combines with J gene TRBJ2-1, with 11 nucleotides matching TRBD2. CDR3 length equals 21 residues. Germline V lookup: CDR1 SGHVS, CDR2 FQNEAQ. V shed 1 base and J 4 bases; nucleotides not matched to a gene: 18. The CDR3 protein is CASSLDGTIGTSGILYNEQFF. The CDR3 DNA is TGTGCCAGCAGCTTAGATGGGACTATTGGGACTAGCGGTATTTTATACAATGAGCAGTTCTTC. Full variable domain (missing parts from reference TRBV7-8 and TRBJ2-1): GAGVSQSPRYKVAKRGQDVALRCDPISGHVSLFWYQQALGQGPEFLTYFQNEAQLDKSGLPSDRFFAERPEGSVSTLKIQRTQQEDSAVYLCASSLDGTIGTSGILYNEQFFGPGTRLTVL.

The chain carries TRBV5-1 and TRBJ2-7; 7 nucleotides agree with TRBD1. CDR3 size: 13 residues. CDR1 is SGHRS and CDR2 is YFSETQ in the germline V gene. Germline trimming cut 1 base from V and 2 bases from J; bases unmatched to any gene: 0. Here the CDR3 DNA reads TGCGCCAGCAGCTTGCAGGGGGCCTACGAGCAGTACTTC. It encodes CASSLQGAYEQYF.

V and J are TRBV9 and TRBJ2-2, with 10 bases matching TRBD1. The CDR3 is 17 amino acids. The V gene's germline CDR1 is SGDLS and CDR2 YYNGEE. V was pared by 1 base and J by 1 base, with 4 bases of the junction left unmatched. CDR3 loop: CASSVNRDRGNTGELFF. The DNA for the CDR3 is TGTGCCAGCAGCGTAAACCGGGACAGGGGGAACACCGGGGAGCTGTTTTTT. The variable domain in full, with the rest retrieved from reference TRBV9 and TRBJ2-2, is DSGVTQTPKHLITATGQRVTLRCSPRSGDLSVYWYQQSLDQGLQFLIQYYNGEERAKGNILERFSAQQFPDLHSELNLSSLELGDSALYFCASSVNRDRGNTGELFFGEGSRLTVL.

The chain links TRBV10-3 to TRBJ2-5, with a tentative D call TRBD2 (5 bases). The germline V gene has CDR1 ENHRY and CDR2 SYGVKD. The CDR3 has 13 residues. Trimming removed 9 bases at V and 1 base at J, with 12 bases between. The CDR3 region has the DNA TGTGCCATAGCGGACCAAAGCCAAGAGACCCAGTACTTC. It is translated as CAIADQSQETQYF.

This clone came up a few times. The V call is TRBV7-6, the J call TRBJ2-1, with 11 bases aligning to TRBD1. The CDR3 is 16 amino acids. V shed 1 base and J 8 bases; nucleotides not matched to a gene: 7. Germline loops: CDR1 SGHVS, CDR2 FNYEAQ. The CDR3 loop reads CASSLVRTGGRDEQFF. CDR3 bases: TGTGCCAGCAGCTTAGTCCGGACAGGGGGCCGGGATGAGCAGTTCTTC.

The chain is built from TRBV4-2 and TRBJ2-5; 8 nucleotides match TRBD1. TRBJ2-7 matches the DNA end more closely, so the J call is doubtful. The CDR3 has 15 amino acids. Germline V lookup: CDR1 LGHNA, CDR2 YNFKEQ. CDR3 loop: CASSQGPNRGVEQYF. The CDR3 region has the DNA TGTGCCAGCAGCCAAGGACCTAACAGGGGGGTCGAGCAGTACTTC.

This chain joins TRBV10-3 and TRBJ2-5; D is undetermined. Trimming stripped 9 bases from V and 1 base from J, with 12 bases between. Germline loops: CDR1 ENHRY, CDR2 SYGVKD. The CDR3 is 13 residues long. This CDR3 is CAIKDSLQETQYF. CDR3 in DNA: TGTGCCATTAAAGACTCTCTCCAAGAGACCCAGTACTTC.

This sequence joins TRBV7-6 and TRBJ2-1; possible D gene TRBD1, 6 bases. CDR3 length: 14 residues. Germline V gene sequence: CDR1 SGHVS, CDR2 FNYEAQ. V was shortened by 5 bases and J by 7 bases, with 15 bases between the two germline ends. CDR3 coding DNA: TGTGCCAGCAGCCTTGAAGGGGGTAAGAATGAGCAGTTCTTC. This sequence encodes CASSLEGGKNEQFF.

This clone is a singleton in its sample. CDR3 amino acids: CASSLTGQENYGYTF. The CDR3, as DNA: TGTGCCAGCAGCTTAACGGGACAGGAGAACTATGGCTACACCTTC. The V call is TRBV7-2, the J call TRBJ1-2; TRBD1 aligns across 8 bases. Germline values: CDR1 SGHTA, CDR2 FQGNSA. The CDR3 runs to 15 residues. J gave up 2 bases and V 2 bases, and 4 bases lay outside the gene matches. Filled out from reference TRBV7-2 and TRBJ1-2, the complete variable domain reads GAGVSQSPSNKVTEKGKDVELRCDPISGHTALYWYRQSLGQGLEFLIYFQGNSAPDKSGLPSDRFSAERTGGSVSTLTIQRTQQEDSAVYLCASSLTGQENYGYTFGSGTRLTVV.

This chain connects TRBV29-1 to TRBJ2-3, with D hard to call. The ends were cut back, 3 bases at V and 2 bases at J, with 12 bases in the middle. This CDR3 is 14 amino acids long. Germline-derived CDR1 and CDR2 are SQVTM and ANQGSEA. CDR3 nucleotides: TGCAGCGTTGATGCAGAACCGTTCACAGATACGCAGTATTTT. This translates into CSVDAEPFTDTQYF.

Remarks on this clone: The junction and the germline gene differ at one end; a read error may be behind it. This chain uses TRBV13 with TRBJ2-1; 7 bases are a match to TRBD1. The CDR3 is 14 amino acids. CDR1 is PRHDT, CDR2 FYEKMQ, per germline (reference sequence). The chain's CDR3 is CASTLTGEGNEQFF. The CDR3 DNA is TGTGCCAGCACCTTAACAGGGGAAGGCAATGAGCAGTTCTTC.

The chain employs TRBV5-1 and TRBJ2-2; D is uncertain. The CDR3 totals 14 residues. V gave up 4 bases and J gave up 0 bases, with 7 bases separating them. The V gene's germline CDR1 is SGHRS and CDR2 YFSETQ. The CDR3 bases are TGCGCCAGCAGCGCGGAAGCGAACACCGGGGAGCTGTTTTTT. It encodes CASSAEANTGELFF.

The chain employs TRBV5-1 and TRBJ2-1; 10 bases agree with TRBD1. Germline values: CDR1 SGHRS, CDR2 YFSETQ. The CDR3 covers 15 residues. After removal of 4 bases from V and 5 bases from J, the junction contained 6 bases not matched to a gene. CDR3 residues: CASSLGTGVHNEQFF. In DNA, the CDR3 is TGCGCCAGCAGCCTAGGGACAGGGGTTCACAATGAGCAGTTCTTC.

This clone was seen a handful of times. The chain employs TRBV11-2 and TRBJ1-4; a weak D match, TRBD1 (6 bases). Deletions cut 2 bases from V and 4 bases from J, with 11 bases between. The germline V gene encodes CDR1 SGHAT and CDR2 FQNNGV. The CDR3 consists of 15 residues. The CDR3 loop reads CASSLRQQGNEKLFF. CDR3 DNA sequence: TGTGCCAGCAGCTTACGGCAACAGGGTAATGAAAAACTGTTTTTT.

The rearrangement uses TRBV16 and TRBJ2-1, with 10 bases lining up with TRBD2. Germline trimming cut 2 bases from V and 4 bases from J; bases unmatched to any gene: 8. The CDR3 extends over 17 amino acids. Germline V lookup: CDR1 KGHSY, CDR2 FQNENV. The CDR3: CASSQASLAGQYNEQFF. For the CDR3, the DNA is TGTGCCAGCAGCCAAGCGTCACTAGCGGGGCAATACAATGAGCAGTTCTTC.

V and J are TRBV18 and TRBJ1-2; D is perhaps TRBD1 (5 bases). Trimming stripped 4 bases from V and 2 bases from J, with 11 bases between. In germline, CDR1 is KGHSH, CDR2 LQKENI. The CDR3 length is 14 residues. This CDR3 is CASSQEGLNYGYTF. CDR3 bases: TGTGCCAGCTCACAGGAGGGGTTGAACTATGGCTACACCTTC.

The CDR3 here is CASSDQLAGVGIEQFF. DNA for the CDR3: TGTGCCAGCAGTGACCAACTAGCGGGAGTTGGTATTGAGCAGTTCTTC. J is TRBJ2-1 and V is TRBV2; 11 bases map to TRBD2. V shed 3 bases, J shed 9 bases, and the junction held 10 bases outside the gene matches. The CDR3 totals 16 residues. The germline gives CDR1 SNHLY, CDR2 FYNNEI.

The rearrangement joins TRBV28 to TRBJ1-4, with TRBD1 matching over 8 bases. Looked up from germline, CDR1 is MDHEN and CDR2 is SYDVKM. The CDR3 spans 15 residues. J gave up 5 bases and V 3 bases, and 5 bases lay outside the gene matches. CDR3 coding DNA: TGTGCCAGCAGTTTCTCCGGGACAGGAAATGAAAAACTGTTTTTT. Its protein is CASSFSGTGNEKLFF.

The V call is TRBV5-4, the J call TRBJ2-1; tentative D call: TRBD2 (5 bases). Per germline, CDR1 SGHNT and CDR2 YYREEE (reference sequence). Trimming pared 1 base from V and 2 bases from J, leaving 7 bases between. The CDR3 is 14 amino acids. This chain's CDR3 is CASSLRGAYNEQFF. CDR3 nucleotide sequence: TGTGCCAGCAGCTTGCGGGGTGCCTACAATGAGCAGTTCTTC.

This clone is a singleton in its sample. The chain combines TRBV19 with TRBJ2-2; D is uncertain. The CDR3 loop spans 11 amino acids. V lost 6 bases, J lost 7 bases, and 6 bases lay in between. CDR1 is LNHDA, CDR2 SQIVND, per germline (reference sequence). The chain's CDR3 is CASSTYGELFF. The CDR3 coding sequence is TGTGCCAGTAGCACCTACGGGGAGCTGTTTTTT.